These 32 T cell receptor beta chains originate from one sample sequenced in a study of CD8+CD57+ T cells in acquired aplastic anemia. Profiling that covered TCR beta VDJ and CDR3 relied on genomic DNA as its template. TCRdb ran MiXCR on the reads and lists one entry per CDR3 protein. The profile shows 200,000 to 250,000 distinct CDR3 sequences, about 37% of them singletons. The sequenced sample consisted of sorted CD4+, CD8+, or CD8+CD57+ T cells (not recorded which) from PBMCs. The receptors come from a human donor in good health, serving as a control.

The chain combines TRBV2 with TRBJ1-2; 7 nucleotides line up with TRBD1. The CDR3 sequence is 16 residues long. Germline assignment: CDR1 SNHLY and CDR2 FYNNEI. Unmatched junction bases numbered 11, after V lost 5 bases and J lost 2 bases. The CDR3 spells CASSPARGTANYGYTF. The CDR3 DNA is TGTGCCAGCAGTCCCGCCCGTGGGACAGCCAACTATGGCTACACCTTC. The full variable domain, completed using reference TRBV2 and TRBJ1-2, is EPEVTQTPSHQVTQMGQEVILRCVPISNHLYFYWYRQILGQKVEFLVSFYNNEISEKSEIFDDQFSVERPDGSNFTLKIRSTKLEDSAMYFCASSPARGTANYGYTFGSGTRLTVV.

This clonotype showed up many times. The J gene is TRBJ2-7, the V gene TRBV6-1; 7 bases line up with TRBD1. Germline CDR1 is MNHNS and CDR2 is SASEGT. The CDR3 has 14 amino acids. Trimming cost V 2 bases and J 6 bases; bases outside gene matches: 7. The CDR3: CASSERQGRAEQYF. CDR3 DNA: TGTGCCAGCAGTGAAAGACAGGGACGGGCCGAGCAGTACTTC.

The chain combines TRBV5-1 with TRBJ1-1; 9 bases are a match to TRBD1. V shed 4 bases, J shed 1 base, and the junction held 8 bases outside the gene matches. The CDR3 consists of 16 residues. The germline gives CDR1 SGHRS, CDR2 YFSETQ. CDR3 protein: CASSGGDRVTNTEAFF. CDR3 in DNA: TGCGCCAGCAGCGGAGGGGACAGGGTGACGAACACTGAAGCTTTCTTT.

This sequence joins TRBV5-4 and TRBJ2-6, with TRBD2 matching 8 bases. CDR3 size: 15 residues. CDR1 is SGHNT and CDR2 is YYREEE in the germline V gene (reference sequence). V lost 4 bases to trimming and J lost 4 bases; unmatched junction nucleotides: 4. The CDR3 protein is CASSPGGAGANVLTF. CDR3 in DNA: TGTGCCAGCAGCCCGGGGGGGGCAGGGGCCAACGTCCTGACTTTC.

Concerning this clonotype: This could be a read error, since a much larger clone is one nucleotide away. This chain uses TRBV11-2 with TRBJ2-7; no reliable D call. With 1 base removed from V and 9 bases from J, the gap between germline ends came to 19 bases. This CDR3 has 15 amino acids. The germline V gene has CDR1 SGHAT and CDR2 FQNNGV. The CDR3 DNA is TGTGCCAGCAGCTTAGGAACCGGGCCTAAGACTGTGCAGTACTTC. Its protein is CASSLGTGPKTVQYF.

This clonotype was observed a few times. The chain employs TRBV6-5 and TRBJ1-1; D is possibly TRBD1 (6 bases). Trimming took 0 bases from V and 5 from J, leaving 13 bases between them. Germline lookup yields CDR1 MNHEY and CDR2 SVGAGI. The CDR3 sequence is 15 residues long. Written as DNA, the CDR3 is TGTGCCAGCAGTTACTCGAAGGGGGGTAGAACTGAAGCTTTCTTT. Translation gives CASSYSKGGRTEAFF.

This clonotype was seen only a few times. The rearrangement uses TRBV10-3 and TRBJ2-1, with TRBD1 matching 8 bases. CDR1 ENHRY and CDR2 SYGVKD come from the germline V gene. With 10 bases clipped from V and 4 bases from J, the junction kept 9 bases outside the gene matches. The CDR3 covers 14 residues. The DNA of the CDR3 is TGTGCCAATTCGGGACAGGATGGGTACAATGAGCAGTTCTTC. Its translation: CANSGQDGYNEQFF.

This clonotype was counted only a few times. In DNA form, the CDR3 reads TGTGCCTGGGGCCCCGGTGACTACGAGCAGTACTTC. Its translation: CAWGPGDYEQYF. This chain uses TRBV30 with TRBJ2-7; D remains unclear. Trimming cost V 5 bases and J 3 bases, with 11 bases left between them. Germline V gives CDR1 GTSNPN, CDR2 SVGIG (reference sequence). This CDR3 region has 12 residues.

The rearrangement uses TRBV29-1 and TRBJ1-5, with no clear D. The CDR3 is 13 residues long. Deletions cut 4 bases from V and 0 bases from J, with 7 bases between. Germline-derived CDR1 and CDR2 are SQVTM and ANQGSEA. The CDR3 DNA sequence: TGCAGCGTTGTTCAGTCTAGCAATCAGCCCCAGCATTTT. This translates into CSVVQSSNQPQHF.

This clonotype came up many times. This chain links TRBV5-1 with TRBJ1-1; the D is unclear. CDR3 length equals 13 residues. CDR1 is SGHRS and CDR2 is YFSETQ in the germline V gene. Trimming took off 5 bases at V and 6 bases at J, with 14 bases between the two ends. The CDR3 nucleotides read TGCGCCAGCAGGCCCACAGAGGTCCCTGAAGCTTTCTTT. It translates to CASRPTEVPEAFF.

At least ten counts were recorded for this clonotype. The chain employs TRBV20-1 and TRBJ2-2; no definite D call. The germline V gene encodes CDR1 DFQATT and CDR2 SNEGSKA (reference sequence). The CDR3 runs 12 residues. Between the trimmed V and J ends, which lost 2 bases and 8 bases, there was a span of 9 bases. The CDR3, as DNA: TGCAGTGCTAGAAAGTTCCAAGGGGAGCTGTTTTTT. This encodes CSARKFQGELFF.

The chain uses TRBV11-2 and TRBJ2-5, with D possibly TRBD1 on 6 matching bases. The CDR3 contains 14 residues. CDR1 SGHAT and CDR2 FQNNGV come from the germline V gene. With 5 bases removed from V and 2 bases from J, the gap between germline ends came to 12 bases. The CDR3 is CASSQGTAQETQYF. The CDR3 region has the DNA TGTGCCAGCAGCCAGGGGACGGCTCAAGAGACCCAGTACTTC.

Worth noting for this clonotype: This could be a read error, since a much larger clone is one nucleotide away. The chain carries TRBV7-2 and TRBJ2-1; D unresolved. The germline V gene encodes CDR1 SGHTA and CDR2 FQGNSA. Trimming took off 1 base at V and 6 bases at J, with 7 bases between the two ends. The CDR3 has 13 amino acids. The CDR3 loop reads CASSLEGGNEQFF. CDR3 coding DNA: TGTGCCAGCAGCTTAGAGGGCGGCAATGAGCAGTTCTTC.

This clonotype was detected once. A much bigger clone sits one base away, suggesting this may be a read error. The chain carries TRBV20-1 and TRBJ2-1; 7 bases align to TRBD1. The V segment lost 2 bases and the J segment 2 bases; nucleotides outside the gene matches: 3. In germline, CDR1 is DFQATT, CDR2 SNEGSKA (reference sequence). The CDR3 covers 14 residues. The CDR3 region has the DNA TGCAGTGCTAGACAGGGGGTCACCTACAATGAGCAGTTCTTC. As protein: CSARQGVTYNEQFF.

The chain couples TRBV5-1 to TRBJ1-1, with 8 bases that match TRBD1. The junction had 13 bases not matched to a gene; V was cut back by 2 bases and J by 4 bases. The CDR3 is 17 residues long. In germline, CDR1 is SGHRS, CDR2 YFSETQ. CDR3 DNA sequence: TGCGCCAGCAGCTTTGGGGCAGGGGGCGTGGGGGCCACTGAAGCTTTCTTT. Its protein product is CASSFGAGGVGATEAFF.

This clonotype has at least ten counts. J is TRBJ2-1 and V is TRBV19; possibly TRBD1 or TRBD2 for D (5 bases each). The CDR3 runs 12 residues. With 5 bases removed from V and 7 bases from J, the gap between germline ends came to 9 bases. Per the germline V gene, CDR1 is LNHDA and CDR2 is SQIVND (reference sequence). CDR3 in amino acids: CASSRGGNEQFF. Written as DNA, the CDR3 is TGTGCCAGTAGTCGGGGCGGAAATGAGCAGTTCTTC.

A few counts support this clonotype. Being one base from a much bigger clone, this may be a read error. The rearrangement uses TRBV2 and TRBJ1-1; tentative D call: TRBD1 (5 bases). The V end lost 6 bases, the J end lost 0 bases, and 8 bases lay between the germline ends. The CDR3 length is 13 residues. Germline-derived CDR1 and CDR2 are SNHLY and FYNNEI. This CDR3 is CASRTDMNTEAFF. The CDR3 DNA follows: TGTGCCAGCAGGACAGATATGAACACTGAAGCTTTCTTT.

This clonotype was counted many times. This chain links TRBV29-1 with TRBJ2-7; possibly TRBD1 or TRBD2 for D (6 bases each). There are 15 residues in the CDR3. With 4 bases removed from V and 3 bases from J, the gap between germline ends came to 19 bases. Germline lookup yields CDR1 SQVTM and CDR2 ANQGSEA. DNA of the CDR3: TGCAGCGTTGCGGGGGCCCGGACCAATAGCTACGAGCAGTACTTC. Translating gives CSVAGARTNSYEQYF.

This clonotype was counted a few times. A clone one base away is much larger, so this may be a read error. The chain carries TRBV7-6 and TRBJ1-3; no definite D call. In germline, CDR1 is SGHVS, CDR2 FNYEAQ. The V and J ends lost 0 bases and 0 bases respectively, with 3 bases between them. The CDR3 length is 14 residues. CDR3 sequence (DNA): TGTGCCAGCAGCTTAGCCAGCTCTGGAAACACCATATATTTT. It translates to CASSLASSGNTIYF.

This sequence joins TRBV6-1 and TRBJ1-2; a possible D gene is TRBD1 (5 bases). V gave up 4 bases and J gave up 7 bases, with 16 bases separating them. Germline-derived CDR1 and CDR2 are MNHNS and SASEGT. This CDR3 has 14 amino acids. CDR3 loop: CASSVDGHTSGYTF. The CDR3 nucleotides are TGTGCCAGCAGTGTAGATGGACATACGAGTGGCTACACCTTC.

This clonotype appeared many times. The chain is built from TRBV20-1 and TRBJ1-3, with D maybe TRBD1 (6 bases). The V end lost 6 bases, the J end lost 4 bases, and 13 bases lay between the germline ends. Germline loops: CDR1 DFQATT, CDR2 SNEGSKA (reference sequence). The CDR3 spans 13 residues. The CDR3 DNA sequence: TGCAGTGCCGCCTGGGACACCGGAAACACCATATATTTT. This codes for CSAAWDTGNTIYF.

This clonotype was detected many times. The chain recombines TRBV3-1 with TRBJ1-2; unclear D gene. Germline-derived CDR1 and CDR2 are LGHDT and YNNKEL (reference sequence). The CDR3 is 12 amino acids. The V end lost 1 base, the J end lost 7 bases, and 7 bases lay between the germline ends. CDR3: CASSQGKGGYTF. The CDR3 DNA reads as TGTGCCAGCAGCCAAGGGAAGGGTGGCTACACCTTC.

To note about this clonotype: The junction departs from the called germline gene at one end, perhaps through a read error. V gene TRBV7-2 combines with J gene TRBJ2-7, with TRBD1 identical over 7 bases. In germline, CDR1 is SGHTA, CDR2 FQGNSA. The CDR3 is made up of 14 amino acids. CDR3 loop: CVSSLRQGTCEQYF. CDR3 nucleotides: TGTGTCAGCAGCTTACGACAGGGTACCTGCGAGCAGTACTTC.

A single count supports this clonotype. V gene TRBV30 combines with J gene TRBJ1-4; 8 bases are a match to TRBD1. CDR3 length: 14 amino acids. Trimming cost V 6 bases and J 7 bases; bases outside gene matches: 10. Germline assignment: CDR1 GTSNPN and CDR2 SVGIG (reference sequence). CDR3: CACLTGRGPEKLFF. The CDR3 DNA follows: TGTGCCTGTCTAACAGGCAGGGGGCCTGAAAAACTGTTTTTT.

This clonotype was seen a few times. A much larger clone lies one base from this, so it may be a read error. This chain joins TRBV2 and TRBJ2-7; tentative D call: TRBD1 (5 bases). Germline loops: CDR1 SNHLY, CDR2 FYNNEI. The germline V and J ends were trimmed by 6 bases and 0 bases, with 12 bases remaining between them. The CDR3 spans 14 residues. The CDR3 protein is CASSRQISSYEQYF. DNA of the CDR3: TGTGCCAGCAGCCGACAGATTTCCTCCTACGAGCAGTACTTC.

In this sample, this clonotype turned up a few times. J is TRBJ2-5 and V is TRBV19; D not resolved. The CDR3 has 17 amino acids. V lost 5 bases to trimming and J lost 2 bases, with 21 bases between them. Germline CDR1 is LNHDA and CDR2 is SQIVND (reference sequence). The CDR3 reads CASSQNKNNRVQETQYF. CDR3 in DNA: TGTGCCAGTAGTCAAAATAAGAATAACAGAGTACAAGAGACCCAGTACTTC.

The chain joins TRBV2 to TRBJ1-1; no definite D call. The germline V gene has CDR1 SNHLY and CDR2 FYNNEI. The CDR3 extends over 11 amino acids. The V gene lost 5 bases and the J gene lost 8 bases, with 9 bases spanning the gap. The CDR3 DNA follows: TGTGCCAGCAGTTACGACATGGAAGCTTTCTTT. Its protein is CASSYDMEAFF.

CDR3 residues: CASSRGLAGGGTQYF. CDR3 DNA sequence: TGTGCCAGCAGCCGGGGACTAGCGGGAGGGGGGACCCAGTACTTC. The chain carries TRBV5-4 and TRBJ2-5, with 16 bases fitting TRBD2. V lost 4 bases to trimming and J lost 7 bases; unmatched junction nucleotides: 4. The germline CDR1 and CDR2 sequences are SGHNT and YYREEE (reference sequence). The CDR3 has 15 residues.

This clonotype showed up just a few times. The missing conserved phenylalanine or tryptophan at the end of this CDR3 makes a read error likely. The rearrangement links TRBV30 to TRBJ2-7; TRBD2 is a possible D gene (5 bases). This CDR3 is built from 12 residues. V was cut by 2 bases and J by 6 bases, with 11 bases left in between. CDR1 and CDR2 (germline): GTSNPN, SVGIG (reference sequence). The CDR3 sequence is CAWSKRVSEQYS. The DNA of the CDR3 is TGTGCCTGGAGTAAGAGGGTTTCCGAGCAGTACTCC.

This clonotype was picked up many times. The rearrangement uses TRBV12-3 or TRBV12-4 and TRBJ1-2; possible D gene TRBD1, 5 bases. This CDR3 contains 13 residues. Between the trimmed V and J ends, which lost 4 bases and 8 bases, there was a span of 14 bases. CDR3: CASSSDGAWGYTF. The CDR3 bases are TGTGCCAGCAGTTCCGACGGGGCGTGGGGCTACACCTTC.

The chain recombines TRBV25-1 with TRBJ2-7; TRBD2 matches 7 bases. This CDR3 region has 14 residues. The V gene end was trimmed by 4 bases and the J gene end by 2 bases; junction bases not matched to a gene: 5. Germline lookup yields CDR1 MGHDK and CDR2 SYGVNS. The CDR3 DNA is TGTGCCAGCAGTGGTTGGGGAGGGGCCTACGAGCAGTACTTC. This sequence encodes CASSGWGGAYEQYF.

The rearrangement links TRBV19 to TRBJ2-1; possible D gene TRBD2, 5 bases. The germline V gene encodes CDR1 LNHDA and CDR2 SQIVND (reference sequence). The V gene lost 1 base and the J gene lost 2 bases, with 18 bases spanning the gap. CDR3 length equals 18 residues. The CDR3 protein is CASSIGLLRATPYNEQFF. The CDR3 DNA sequence: TGTGCCAGTAGTATAGGACTACTCCGGGCGACCCCCTACAATGAGCAGTTCTTC.